The TCR beta chain under discussion was sequenced for a study of blood T cell repertoires in COVID-19. Authors' methods: Researchers report that nucleated cell counts were estimated from reference gene primer amplification. TCRdb's copy holds only in-frame clones and misses some; the assay was immunoSEQ multiplex PCR. The DNA was the basis for D and trimming; V, J and clone size are from that table. The sample carries under 450,000 clones, more than 75% recorded once. Germline CDR1 reads SQVTM; CDR2 reads ANQGSEA. This CDR3 has 14 amino acids. V lost 3 bases and J lost 6; bases outside the gene matches: 8. Participants spanned ages about 18 to 90 years and resided in about 25 US areas. All recovered Cohort 3 donors got two negative PCRs, got clearance, or saw symptom resolution.

This receptor was identified in a woman between 25 and 40 years old who had recovered from COVID-19. The genes are TRBV29-1 and TRBJ2-1; TRBD2 aligns across 7 bases. Input material: PBMCs or T cells enriched from blood (not recorded which). CDR3 sequence reads: CSVEPGTMFNEQFF. The CDR3 DNA sequence: TGCAGCGTTGAGCCCGGGACTATGTTCAATGAGCAGTTCTTC.